This T cell receptor beta chain was sequenced during a study of OX40 agonist ivuxolimab in advanced cancers. Study overall: Therapy given before enrollment (anti-PD-1, anti-PD-L1 or anti-CTLA-4) was allowed, and 40% had some. Study conclusions and caveats: At 0.1-3.0 mg/kg, partial responders had clonal expansion among the lowest observed.

Points on this clone: Its antigen remains unknown.

It was autoimmune disease history or systemic immunosuppression that excluded patients. The CDR3 consists of 12 residues. The germline V and J ends were trimmed by 7 bases and 5 bases, with 11 bases remaining between them. Germline V CDR1 and CDR2: MDHEN, SYDVKM. Only in-frame clones appear in the TCRdb table, and some are missing; sequencing was by immunoSEQ multiplex PCR. The profile shows some 45,000 clones, 65% to 85% of them singletons. This chain joins TRBV28 and TRBJ1-1; unclear D gene. The starting material was CD4+ or CD8+ T cells sorted from blood, obtained in a trial of the OX40 agonist ivuxolimab. This sequence was found in an adult with an advanced solid tumor such as melanoma, head and neck, liver or kidney cancer. The CDR3, as DNA: TGTGCCAGCACATCCGTAGGGACTGAAGCTTTCTTT. This codes for CASTSVGTEAFF. The variable domain in full, completed from reference TRBV28 and TRBJ1-1, reads DVKVTQSSRYLVKRTGEKVFLECVQDMDHENMFWYRQDPGLGLRLIYFSYDVKMKEKGDIPEGYSVSREKKERFSLILESASTNQTSMYLCASTSVGTEAFFGQGTRLTVV.